Below are 28 T cell receptor beta chains sequenced from a single sample in a study of T-cell reconstitution after alpha-beta-depleted transplantation in children. For TCRbeta, the library was prepared with unique molecular identifiers. TCRdb passed the PCR reads through MiXCR, listing each CDR3 protein once. The sample includes some 300,000 distinct CDR3 sequences, about 9.5% of them seen just once. This specimen consisted of PBMCs, obtained before TCRalphabeta/CD19-depleted stem cell transplant. These TCRs come from a boy in the first two years of life with acute myeloid leukemia, due to receive a stem cell transplant.

V is TRBV28 and J is TRBJ1-1; D not certain. Germline V gene sequence: CDR1 MDHEN, CDR2 SYDVKM. The CDR3 runs 14 residues. Trimming cost V 3 bases and J 1 base, with 9 bases left between them. This CDR3 is CASSFWQENTEAFF. Here the CDR3 DNA reads TGTGCCAGCAGTTTCTGGCAGGAGAACACTGAAGCTTTCTTT.

This clonotype was picked up many times. The chain has TRBV12-3 or TRBV12-4 and TRBJ1-2; D possibly corresponds to TRBD1 (5 bases). This CDR3 has 13 residues. The germline V and J ends were trimmed by 8 bases and 5 bases, with 15 bases remaining between them. CDR3 DNA sequence: TGTGCCAGCGGATCCGGGACTGCTTATGGCTACACCTTC. It is translated as CASGSGTAYGYTF.

This clonotype was counted at least ten times. Relative to the germline gene, one junction end is altered; a read error may explain this. The J gene is TRBJ1-1, the V gene TRBV6-1; D gene uncertain. Germline V gene data show CDR1 as MNHNS and CDR2 as SASEGT. CDR3 length: 12 amino acids. CDR3 bases: TGTGCCAGCATTGAAAGAAACACTGAAGCTTTCTTT. This codes for CASIERNTEAFF.

The chain couples TRBV5-1 to TRBJ2-2; 15 positions match TRBD2. The CDR3 spans 17 residues. V shed 3 bases, J shed 4 bases, and the junction held 4 bases outside the gene matches. Germline V gene lookup returns CDR1 SGHRS and CDR2 YFSETQ. CDR3 amino acids: CASSSGLAGGTTGELFF. In DNA form, the CDR3 reads TGCGCCAGCAGCTCCGGACTAGCGGGGGGGACCACCGGGGAGCTGTTTTTT.

This clonotype occurred once. The V and J genes are TRBV5-4 and TRBJ2-3; D call uncertain. Looked up from germline, CDR1 is SGHNT and CDR2 is YYREEE (reference sequence). V lost 2 bases, J lost 5 bases, and 9 bases lay in between. The CDR3 totals 13 residues. The CDR3 nucleotides are TGTGCCAGCAGCTTTGCCTCAGAAGATACGCAGTATTTT. Translation: CASSFASEDTQYF.

This clonotype was counted many times. This sequence joins TRBV5-1 and TRBJ2-6; the match to TRBD1 covers 7 bases. This CDR3 spans 16 amino acids. J gave up 4 bases and V 4 bases, and 8 bases lay outside the gene matches. Germline CDR1 reads SGHRS; CDR2 reads YFSETQ. This chain's CDR3 is CASSEGAIRGANVLTF. The CDR3 nucleotides are TGCGCCAGCAGCGAGGGGGCGATTAGGGGGGCCAACGTCCTGACTTTC.

This clonotype was recorded many times. CDR3 in DNA: TGCAGTGCCCGACGAAACATTCAGTACTTC. Amino acid sequence: CSARRNIQYF. This chain uses TRBV20-1 with TRBJ2-4; no clear D gene. Between the trimmed V and J ends, which lost 6 bases and 6 bases, there was a span of 6 bases. There are 10 residues in the CDR3. Germline V gene data show CDR1 as DFQATT and CDR2 as SNEGSKA (reference sequence).

This clonotype was recorded at least ten times. The chain uses TRBV6-1 and TRBJ2-7; the D gene could be TRBD1 or TRBD2 (6 bases each). CDR1 is MNHNS and CDR2 is SASEGT in the germline V gene. V dropped 3 bases and J dropped 2 bases, with 20 bases sitting between them. The CDR3 is made up of 17 amino acids. The CDR3 is CASSDPRQGGGPYEQYF. CDR3 in DNA: TGTGCCAGCAGTGATCCAAGGCAAGGGGGAGGTCCCTACGAGCAGTACTTC.

This clonotype was counted only a few times. A much larger clone sits a single nucleotide away, making a read error possible. V gene TRBV6-7 combines with J gene TRBJ2-6; no clear D. TRBV6-7 falls under the ORF class, with uncertain function. This CDR3 comprises 15 residues. Deletions cut 0 bases from V and 0 bases from J, with 3 bases between. CDR3 nucleotide sequence: TGTGCCAGCAGTTACTCAACCTCTGGGGCCAACGTCCTGACTTTC. It specifies CASSYSTSGANVLTF.

This clonotype was picked up many times. The CDR3 sequence is CATSSRGAPDTQYF. The DNA of the CDR3 is TGTGCCACCAGCAGCAGGGGTGCCCCAGATACGCAGTATTTT. This chain connects TRBV15 to TRBJ2-3, with D perhaps matching TRBD1 (6 bases). This CDR3 is 14 amino acids long. Germline V gene lookup returns CDR1 LNHNV and CDR2 YYDKDF (reference sequence). Trimming pared 3 bases from V and 4 bases from J, leaving 11 bases between.

At least ten counts were recorded for this clonotype. J is TRBJ2-3 and V is TRBV5-1, with 7 bases lining up with TRBD2. The germline V gene encodes CDR1 SGHRS and CDR2 YFSETQ. This CDR3 contains 16 residues. J lost 2 bases, V lost 0 bases, and 6 bases had no gene match. The DNA of the CDR3 is TGCGCCAGCAGCTTGGGGTCTAGCGGACTCACAGATACGCAGTATTTT. Translation gives CASSLGSSGLTDTQYF.

A word on this clonotype: A much larger clonotype is one base distant, so this may be a read error. The rearrangement uses TRBV5-1 and TRBJ2-6; tentatively, D is TRBD2 (6 bases). CDR1 is SGHRS and CDR2 is YFSETQ in the germline V gene. This CDR3 has 14 residues. With 4 bases removed from V and 13 bases from J, the gap between germline ends came to 18 bases. The CDR3 loop is CASSPGVWVEVLTF. The CDR3 bases are TGCGCCAGCAGCCCGGGGGTCTGGGTGGAAGTCCTGACTTTC.

This clonotype was detected many times. V usage is TRBV5-1 and J usage is TRBJ2-2; D possibly corresponds to TRBD1 (6 bases). The CDR3 loop spans 19 amino acids. Germline V CDR1 and CDR2: SGHRS, YFSETQ. Between the trimmed V and J ends, which lost 1 base and 5 bases, there was a span of 24 bases. The CDR3 region is CASSLPGVRQGLKTGELFF. The CDR3 DNA sequence: TGCGCCAGCAGCTTGCCCGGCGTACGCCAGGGGCTAAAAACCGGGGAGCTGTTTTTT.

This clonotype has at least ten counts. The CDR3 DNA follows: TGTGCCAGCAGAACCGCAGGGTGGAATTCACCCCTCCACTTT. Protein: CASRTAGWNSPLHF. This chain uses TRBV6-2 or TRBV6-3 with TRBJ1-6, with D maybe TRBD1 (5 bases). The CDR3 consists of 14 residues. Germline V CDR1 and CDR2: MNHEY, SVGEGT. V lost 6 bases and J lost 7, with 13 bases in between.

This clonotype was detected ten times or more. The rearrangement joins TRBV12-3 or TRBV12-4 to TRBJ2-1, with TRBD2 matching 8 bases. Trimming took 5 bases from V and 2 from J; bases not matched to a gene: 5. This CDR3 is 15 amino acids long. CDR3 bases: TGTGCCAGCAGTCTACTAGCGGATCCCTACAATGAGCAGTTCTTC. It encodes CASSLLADPYNEQFF.

This clonotype occurred many times. Relative to the germline gene, one junction end is altered; a read error may explain this. The rearrangement joins TRBV4-2 to TRBJ2-4; D remains unclear. In germline, CDR1 is LGHNA, CDR2 YNFKEQ. The CDR3 is 11 residues long. For the CDR3, the DNA is TGTGCCAGCAGCCAAGATATGGGGATTCAATTC. Translating it yields CASSQDMGIQF.

This clonotype came up many times. The chain links TRBV7-9 to TRBJ2-1; 12 positions agree with TRBD2. With V trimmed by 5 bases and J by 7 bases, 9 bases remained unmatched. The V gene's germline CDR1 is SEHNR and CDR2 FQNEAQ (reference sequence). This CDR3 contains 16 residues. CDR3 loop: CASSVLTSGSGNEQFF. DNA for the CDR3: TGTGCCAGCAGCGTGTTGACTAGCGGGAGTGGGAATGAGCAGTTCTTC.

At least ten counts were recorded for this clonotype. This chain uses TRBV5-8 with TRBJ2-3; unclear D gene. With 2 bases removed from V and 1 base from J, the gap between germline ends came to 8 bases. This CDR3 is built from 14 residues. Germline CDR1 is SGHTS and CDR2 is YDEGEE. For the CDR3, the DNA is TGTGCCAGCAGCTTCGTAGGCGGCACAGATACGCAGTATTTT. The encoded protein is CASSFVGGTDTQYF.

This clonotype was counted only a few times. The chain recombines TRBV28 with TRBJ2-2; 12 bases are a match to TRBD2. The CDR3 length is 20 residues. Germline CDR1 is MDHEN and CDR2 is SYDVKM. The V segment lost 3 bases and the J segment 5 bases; nucleotides outside the gene matches: 16. In DNA form, the CDR3 reads TGTGCCAGCAGTTTCCCGACTAGCGGGAGAGGACTTACTTGGACCGGGGAGCTGTTTTTT. Translated, it gives CASSFPTSGRGLTWTGELFF.

This clonotype was seen ten or more times. V and J are TRBV7-2 and TRBJ1-3; unclear D gene. This CDR3 has 16 residues. The ends were cut back, 1 base at V and 0 bases at J, with 10 bases in the middle. Germline CDR1 reads SGHTA; CDR2 reads FQGNSA. CDR3 amino acids: CASSLVTQLSGNTIYF. The CDR3 DNA follows: TGTGCCAGCAGCTTAGTAACACAGCTCTCTGGAAACACCATATATTTT. The full variable domain, with the rest looked up from reference TRBV7-2 and TRBJ1-3, is GAGVSQSPSNKVTEKGKDVELRCDPISGHTALYWYRQSLGQGLEFLIYFQGNSAPDKSGLPSDRFSAERTGGSVSTLTIQRTQQEDSAVYLCASSLVTQLSGNTIYFGEGSWLTVV.

This clonotype was found many times. The genes are TRBV7-2 and TRBJ2-2; no firm D call. Germline values: CDR1 SGHTA, CDR2 FQGNSA. There are 14 residues in the CDR3. The V end was cut by 2 bases, the J end by 3 bases, with 7 bases between. The CDR3 is CASSLNRDTGELFF. The DNA of the CDR3 is TGTGCCAGCAGCTTAAATAGGGACACCGGGGAGCTGTTTTTT. Full variable domain (outside the CDR3, taken from reference TRBV7-2 and TRBJ2-2): GAGVSQSPSNKVTEKGKDVELRCDPISGHTALYWYRQSLGQGLEFLIYFQGNSAPDKSGLPSDRFSAERTGGSVSTLTIQRTQQEDSAVYLCASSLNRDTGELFFGEGSRLTVL.

This clonotype appeared many times. The chain joins TRBV20-1 to TRBJ1-5, with TRBD1 as a possible D gene (6 bases). This CDR3 contains 15 residues. In germline, CDR1 is DFQATT, CDR2 SNEGSKA (reference sequence). V was trimmed by 0 bases and J by 7 bases, leaving 16 bases between them. The CDR3 is CSARDIEGVGQPQHF. The DNA of the CDR3 is TGCAGTGCTAGAGATATTGAGGGGGTCGGGCAGCCCCAGCATTTT.

Ten or more counts support this clonotype. V usage is TRBV28 and J usage is TRBJ2-1; D possibly matches TRBD1 or TRBD2 (6 bases each). Germline V gives CDR1 MDHEN, CDR2 SYDVKM. This CDR3 contains 15 residues. V lost 1 base and J 10 bases, leaving 17 bases between the germline ends. The CDR3 region is CASSLFRGLPREQFF. CDR3 nucleotide sequence: TGTGCCAGCAGTTTATTTCGGGGGCTCCCGAGGGAGCAGTTCTTC.

This clonotype was observed a handful of times. The chain combines TRBV28 with TRBJ2-3; TRBD2 aligns across 13 bases. Trimming took 6 bases from V and 8 from J; bases not matched to a gene: 2. This CDR3 comprises 13 residues. Germline CDR1 MDHEN, CDR2 SYDVKM. The CDR3 DNA reads TGTGCCAGCAGAAGACTAGCGGGAGGTACGCAGTATTTT. Its protein is CASRRLAGGTQYF. Full variable domain (missing parts from reference TRBV28 and TRBJ2-3): DVKVTQSSRYLVKRTGEKVFLECVQDMDHENMFWYRQDPGLGLRLIYFSYDVKMKEKGDIPEGYSVSREKKERFSLILESASTNQTSMYLCASRRLAGGTQYFGPGTRLTVL.

This clonotype was seen a few times. J is TRBJ1-3 and V is TRBV11-2; possibly TRBD1 for D (6 bases). The CDR3 spans 16 residues. Trimming cost V 1 base and J 0 bases, with 10 bases left between them. Germline V gene data show CDR1 as SGHAT and CDR2 as FQNNGV. The CDR3 region is CASSLVWTVSGNTIYF. For the CDR3, the DNA is TGTGCCAGCAGCTTAGTGTGGACAGTCTCTGGAAACACCATATATTTT.

This clonotype has ten or more counts. The genes are TRBV4-2 and TRBJ2-1; no definite D call. The V and J ends lost 0 bases and 9 bases respectively, with 6 bases between them. CDR1 is LGHNA, CDR2 YNFKEQ, per germline. This CDR3 is built from 12 residues. This chain's CDR3 is CASSQENTEQFF. The CDR3 coding sequence is TGTGCCAGCAGCCAAGAAAATACTGAGCAGTTCTTC.

Remarks on this clonotype: This could be a read error, since a much larger clone is one nucleotide away. The rearrangement links TRBV27 to TRBJ1-1; D is unclear. The CDR3 extends over 13 amino acids. Deletions cut 8 bases from V and 6 bases from J, with 16 bases between. Germline V CDR1 and CDR2: MNHEY, SMNVEV (reference sequence). Here the CDR3 reads CASGITGSPEAFF. The CDR3 DNA follows: TGTGCCAGCGGAATCACCGGGTCACCTGAAGCTTTCTTT.

In its sample, this clonotype was seen many times. The J gene is TRBJ1-5, the V gene TRBV5-1; TRBD1 agrees at 7 bases. The germline CDR1 and CDR2 sequences are SGHRS and YFSETQ. The CDR3 contains 16 residues. Germline trimming cut 0 bases from V and 0 bases from J; bases unmatched to any gene: 3. Here the CDR3 DNA reads TGCGCCAGCAGCTTGGGGGACAGCTATAGCAATCAGCCCCAGCATTTT. It codes for CASSLGDSYSNQPQHF.